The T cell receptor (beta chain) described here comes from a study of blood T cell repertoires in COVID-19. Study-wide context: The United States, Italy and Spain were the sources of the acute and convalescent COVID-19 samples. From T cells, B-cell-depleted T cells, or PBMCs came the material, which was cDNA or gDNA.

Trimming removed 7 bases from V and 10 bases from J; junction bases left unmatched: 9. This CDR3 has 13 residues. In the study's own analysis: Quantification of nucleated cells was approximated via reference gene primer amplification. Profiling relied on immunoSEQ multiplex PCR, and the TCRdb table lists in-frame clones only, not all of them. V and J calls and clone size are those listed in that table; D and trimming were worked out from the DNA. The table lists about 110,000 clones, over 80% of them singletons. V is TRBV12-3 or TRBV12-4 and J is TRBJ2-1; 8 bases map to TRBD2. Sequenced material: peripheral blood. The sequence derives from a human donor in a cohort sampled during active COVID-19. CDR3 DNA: TGTGCCAGCATCCGGGAGGGCCTAGGAGAGCAGTTCTTC. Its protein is CASIREGLGEQFF.